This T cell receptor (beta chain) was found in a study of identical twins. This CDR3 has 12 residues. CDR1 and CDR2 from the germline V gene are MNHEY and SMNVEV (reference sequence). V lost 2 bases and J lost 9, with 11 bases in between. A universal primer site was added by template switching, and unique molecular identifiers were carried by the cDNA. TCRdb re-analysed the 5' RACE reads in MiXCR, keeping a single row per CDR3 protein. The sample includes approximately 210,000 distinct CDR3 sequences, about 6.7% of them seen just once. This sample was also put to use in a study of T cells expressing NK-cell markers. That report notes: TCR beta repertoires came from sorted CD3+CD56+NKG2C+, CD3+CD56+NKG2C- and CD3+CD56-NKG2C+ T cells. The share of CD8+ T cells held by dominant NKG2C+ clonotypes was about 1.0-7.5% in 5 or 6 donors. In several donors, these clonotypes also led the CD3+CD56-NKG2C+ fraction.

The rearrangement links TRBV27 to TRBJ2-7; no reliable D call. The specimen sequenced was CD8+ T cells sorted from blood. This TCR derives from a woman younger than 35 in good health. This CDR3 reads CASSLPGFGQYF. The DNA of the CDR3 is TGTGCCAGCAGTTTACCCGGGTTTGGGCAGTACTTC.